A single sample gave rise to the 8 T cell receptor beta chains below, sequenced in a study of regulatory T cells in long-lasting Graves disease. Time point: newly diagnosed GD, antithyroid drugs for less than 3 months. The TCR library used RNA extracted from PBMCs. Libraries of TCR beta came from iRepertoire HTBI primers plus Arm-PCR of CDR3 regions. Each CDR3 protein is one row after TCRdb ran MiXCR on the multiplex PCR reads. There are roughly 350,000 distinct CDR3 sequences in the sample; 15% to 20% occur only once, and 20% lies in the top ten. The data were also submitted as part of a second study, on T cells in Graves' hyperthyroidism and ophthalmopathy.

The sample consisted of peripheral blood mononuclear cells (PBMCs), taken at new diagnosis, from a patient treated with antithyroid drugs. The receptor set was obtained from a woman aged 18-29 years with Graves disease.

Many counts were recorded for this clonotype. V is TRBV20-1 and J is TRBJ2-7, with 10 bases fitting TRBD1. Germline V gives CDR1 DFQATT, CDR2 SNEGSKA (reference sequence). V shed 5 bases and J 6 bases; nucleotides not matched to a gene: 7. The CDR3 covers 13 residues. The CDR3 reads CSAPGQGMVEQYF. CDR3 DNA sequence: TGCAGTGCTCCGGGACAGGGGATGGTCGAGCAGTACTTC.

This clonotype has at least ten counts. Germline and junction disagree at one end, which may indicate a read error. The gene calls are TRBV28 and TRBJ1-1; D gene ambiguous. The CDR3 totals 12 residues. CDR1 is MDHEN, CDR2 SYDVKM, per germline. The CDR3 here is CASSPPSVRQLF. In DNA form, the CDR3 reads TGTGCCAGCAGTCCCCCCTCTGTGAGACAATTATTT.

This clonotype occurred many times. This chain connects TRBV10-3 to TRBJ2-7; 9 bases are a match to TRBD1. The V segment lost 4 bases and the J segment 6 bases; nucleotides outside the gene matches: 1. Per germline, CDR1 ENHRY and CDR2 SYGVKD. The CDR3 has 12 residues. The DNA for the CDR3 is TGTGCCATCAGTGGACAGGGGGGCGAGCAGTACTTC. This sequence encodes CAISGQGGEQYF.

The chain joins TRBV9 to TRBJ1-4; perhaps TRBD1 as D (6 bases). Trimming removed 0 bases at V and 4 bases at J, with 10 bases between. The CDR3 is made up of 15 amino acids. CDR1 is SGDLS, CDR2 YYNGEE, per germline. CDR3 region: CASSVGSGVNEKLFF. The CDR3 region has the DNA TGTGCCAGCAGCGTAGGCTCAGGGGTTAATGAAAAACTGTTTTTT. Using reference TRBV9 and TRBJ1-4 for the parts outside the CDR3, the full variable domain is DSGVTQTPKHLITATGQRVTLRCSPRSGDLSVYWYQQSLDQGLQFLIQYYNGEERAKGNILERFSAQQFPDLHSELNLSSLELGDSALYFCASSVGSGVNEKLFFGSGTQLSVL.

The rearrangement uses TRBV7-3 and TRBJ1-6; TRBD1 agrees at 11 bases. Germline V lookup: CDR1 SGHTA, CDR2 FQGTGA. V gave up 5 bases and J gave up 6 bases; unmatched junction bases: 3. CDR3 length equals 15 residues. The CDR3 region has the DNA TGTGCCAGCAGCGGCGGGACAGGGGGTAATTCACCCCTCCACTTT. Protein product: CASSGGTGGNSPLHF.

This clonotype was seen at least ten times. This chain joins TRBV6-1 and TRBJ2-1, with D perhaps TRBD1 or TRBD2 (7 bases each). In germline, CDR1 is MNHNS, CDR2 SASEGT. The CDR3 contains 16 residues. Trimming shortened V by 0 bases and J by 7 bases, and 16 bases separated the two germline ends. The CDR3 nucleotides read TGTGCCAGCAGTGAAGCGCTGGGCAGGGGGGGGAATGAGCAGTTCTTC. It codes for CASSEALGRGGNEQFF.

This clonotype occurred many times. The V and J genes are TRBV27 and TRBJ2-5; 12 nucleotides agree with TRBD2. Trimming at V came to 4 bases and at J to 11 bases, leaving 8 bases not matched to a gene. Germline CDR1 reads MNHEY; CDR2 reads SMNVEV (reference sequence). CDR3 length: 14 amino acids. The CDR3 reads CASSYTSGRILQYF. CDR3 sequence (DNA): TGTGCCAGCAGTTACACTAGCGGGAGGATCCTTCAGTACTTC.

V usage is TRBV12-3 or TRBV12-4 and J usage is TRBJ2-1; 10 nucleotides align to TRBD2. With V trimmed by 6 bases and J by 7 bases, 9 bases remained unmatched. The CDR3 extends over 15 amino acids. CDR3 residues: CASRTGTSERNEQFF. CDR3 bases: TGTGCCAGCAGAACCGGGACTAGCGAGAGGAATGAGCAGTTCTTC.